The T cell receptor (beta chain) under discussion was sequenced for a study of cytomegalovirus exposure and HLA in healthy donors. As for this clone: The target antigen is unknown.

CDR1 and CDR2 (germline): SEHNR, FQNEAQ (reference sequence). The CDR3 sequence is 15 residues long. Trimming pared 8 bases from V and 2 bases from J, leaving 17 bases between. PCR primers comprised 60 Vbeta and 13 Jbeta primers. Profiling relied on immunoSEQ multiplex PCR, and the TCRdb table lists in-frame clones only, not all of them. This table holds around 130,000 clones, approximately 8.8% found once. Broader study findings: There was a cluster of highly shared sequence variants that was likely a sequencing artifact. The majority of CMV-associated TCR beta chains were reported as apparently HLA-restricted in a later analysis. In an earlier analysis, in 540 or so donors, most V segments appeared productive either ~90% or ~30% of the time.

Specimen: PBMCs. The TCR sequence derives from a man between 40 and 49 years old in good health and CMV-seronegative. The gene calls are TRBV7-9 and TRBJ2-3, with D possibly matching TRBD1 (6 bases). CDR3 region: CASSRYGDITDTQYF. The CDR3 DNA sequence: TGTGCCAGCTCGAGGTACGGGGACATCACAGATACGCAGTATTTT.